The rows below give T cell receptor beta chains drawn from one sample of a study of identifying expanded T cells in peripheral blood. TCRdb's table, derived via immunoSEQ multiplex PCR, lists solely in-frame clones and lacks some. The sample consists of about 94,000 clones, roughly 90% of them appearing once. The sample consisted of blood. These receptors all come from a person aged 18-70 years in good health. CDR3s include the opening cysteine and the closing phenylalanine or tryptophan. Fields, in order: CDR3 length, J gene, V gene, clone size, CDR3 protein. Size is omitted from some rows. Given values are once, few, many or a class for expanded clones.

len: 18
j_gene: TRBJ1-4
v_gene: TRBV18
abundance: .
CDR3aa: CASSTNSGGETTNEKLFF

len: 14
j_gene: TRBJ2-3
v_gene: TRBV7-6
abundance: .
CDR3aa: CASSPGTSTDTQYF

len: 14
j_gene: TRBJ1-5
v_gene: TRBV7-2
abundance: few
CDR3aa: CASRDPNIGQPQHF

len: 14
j_gene: TRBJ2-7
v_gene: TRBV4-1
abundance: .
CDR3aa: CASSQVDSKYEQYF

len: 15
j_gene: TRBJ2-3
v_gene: TRBV29-1
abundance: .
CDR3aa: CSVEYGTGGLDTQYF

len: 15
j_gene: TRBJ1-4
v_gene: TRBV2
abundance: .
CDR3aa: CASSGGTVGDEKLFF

len: 14
j_gene: TRBJ1-3
v_gene: TRBV6-1
abundance: .
CDR3aa: CAGETGSSGNTIYF

len: 15
j_gene: TRBJ2-7
v_gene: TRBV7-9
abundance: .
CDR3aa: CASSPQESPRNEQYF

len: 18
j_gene: TRBJ2-7
v_gene: TRBV19
abundance: .
CDR3aa: CASSTQRRGGFYSYEQYF

len: 16
j_gene: TRBJ1-1
v_gene: TRBV27
abundance: once
CDR3aa: CASSLSGGDWYTEAFF

len: 16
j_gene: TRBJ2-2
v_gene: TRBV4-1
abundance: .
CDR3aa: CASSQDWRVGAGELFF

len: 13
j_gene: TRBJ2-5
v_gene: TRBV2
abundance: .
CDR3aa: CASSEANGETQYF

len: 18
j_gene: TRBJ1-3
v_gene: TRBV9
abundance: .
CDR3aa: CASSPQSPGTGAGNTIYF

len: 17
j_gene: TRBJ2-1
v_gene: TRBV15
abundance: .
CDR3aa: CATSRDIAGGPGNEQFF

len: 8
j_gene: TRBJ2-2
v_gene: TRBV5-6
abundance: .
CDR3aa: CASSSDQF

len: 13
j_gene: TRBJ2-2
v_gene: TRBV29-1
abundance: .
CDR3aa: CSAPGQDTGELFF

len: 15
j_gene: TRBJ2-7
v_gene: TRBV7-9
abundance: .
CDR3aa: CASSPGEAGLYEQYF

len: 14
j_gene: TRBJ1-1
v_gene: TRBV6-6
abundance: .
CDR3aa: CASTRTVYPTEAFF

len: 14
j_gene: TRBJ2-2
v_gene: TRBV19
abundance: .
CDR3aa: CASKAGRNTGELFF

len: 13
j_gene: TRBJ1-5
v_gene: TRBV19
abundance: .
CDR3aa: CASSSSADQPQHF

len: 13
j_gene: TRBJ1-1
v_gene: TRBV18
abundance: once
CDR3aa: CASSRDPDTEAFF

len: 14
j_gene: TRBJ1-6
v_gene: TRBV30
abundance: few
CDR3aa: CAWTYSDPATPLHF

len: 13
j_gene: TRBJ1-4
v_gene: TRBV10-2
abundance: .
CDR3aa: CASSVRVEEKLFF

len: 13
j_gene: TRBJ2-5
v_gene: TRBV2
abundance: .
CDR3aa: CASSAYIAETQYF

len: 14
j_gene: TRBJ2-7
v_gene: TRBV13
abundance: .
CDR3aa: CASSFGGSRYEQYF

len: 13
j_gene: TRBJ1-4
v_gene: TRBV18
abundance: .
CDR3aa: CASSTGLNEKLFF

len: 13
j_gene: TRBJ1-5
v_gene: TRBV30
abundance: few
CDR3aa: CAWSVEPTGPQHF